One sample yielded the 27 T cell receptor beta chains listed below, sequenced in a study of cytomegalovirus exposure and HLA in healthy donors. Primers for the PCR totalled 60 Vbeta and 13 Jbeta. Libraries were prepared by immunoSEQ multiplex PCR; TCRdb keeps only in-frame clonotypes and omits some of them. The repertoire has about 130,000 clones, around 85% of them found once; the top ten carry roughly 1.8%. Material for sequencing was PBMCs. The receptor source for this set is a boy under 18 in good health and CMV-seronegative.

The chain employs TRBV6-5 and TRBJ1-1, with 8 nucleotides matching TRBD1. This CDR3 comprises 14 residues. V was pared by 2 bases and J by 1 base, with 0 bases of the junction left unmatched. Germline V gives CDR1 MNHEY, CDR2 SVGAGI. The CDR3 DNA is TGTGCCAGCAGTTACGGACAGGGGAACACTGAAGCTTTCTTT. Translation: CASSYGQGNTEAFF.

The rearrangement uses TRBV25-1 and TRBJ1-6; TRBD1 aligns across 9 bases. This CDR3 comprises 16 residues. Germline V CDR1 and CDR2: MGHDK, SYGVNS. The V gene end was trimmed by 2 bases and the J gene end by 6 bases; junction bases not matched to a gene: 5. The CDR3 loop reads CASSEISGQGNSPLHF. The CDR3 bases are TGTGCCAGCAGTGAAATCTCGGGACAGGGTAATTCACCCCTCCACTTT. Combining the CDR3 with reference TRBV25-1 and TRBJ1-6 gives the whole variable domain EADIYQTPRYLVIGTGKKITLECSQTMGHDKMYWYQQDPGMELHLIHYSYGVNSTEKGDLSSESTVSRIRTEHFPLTLESARPSHTSQYLCASSEISGQGNSPLHFGNGTRLTVT.

The chain joins TRBV7-2 to TRBJ1-2, with no clear D. The CDR3 extends over 16 amino acids. V was cut by 4 bases and J by 3 bases, with 18 bases left in between. Germline lookup yields CDR1 SGHTA and CDR2 FQGNSA. In DNA, the CDR3 is TGTGCCAGCAGCTCCCGGAGGACGAGGTCGGACTATGGCTACACCTTC. Its protein is CASSSRRTRSDYGYTF. The full variable domain, rest sourced from reference TRBV7-2 and TRBJ1-2, is GAGVSQSPSNKVTEKGKDVELRCDPISGHTALYWYRQSLGQGLEFLIYFQGNSAPDKSGLPSDRFSAERTGGSVSTLTIQRTQQEDSAVYLCASSSRRTRSDYGYTFGSGTRLTVV.

This clone was picked up one time. V gene TRBV18 combines with J gene TRBJ1-5; 7 bases fit TRBD1. Trimming at V came to 2 bases and at J to 6 bases, leaving 1 base not matched to a gene. The length of the CDR3 is 13 residues. The germline gives CDR1 KGHSH, CDR2 LQKENI. The CDR3 coding sequence is TGTGCCAGCTCACCAGACAGGGCTCAGCCCCAGCATTTT. Amino acid sequence: CASSPDRAQPQHF.

The rearrangement links TRBV5-1 to TRBJ2-1; D is unresolved. V was clipped by 1 base and J by 0 bases, with 17 bases between them. From germline, CDR1 is SGHRS and CDR2 YFSETQ. There are 18 residues in the CDR3. CDR3 DNA: TGCGCCAGCAGCTTGCTTATCCTGGCAGGCCGCTCCTACAATGAGCAGTTCTTC. Translated: CASSLLILAGRSYNEQFF.

The V and J genes are TRBV5-1 and TRBJ2-1; a possible D gene is TRBD1 (5 bases). From germline, CDR1 is SGHRS and CDR2 YFSETQ. Trimming removed 1 base at V and 2 bases at J, with 16 bases between. CDR3 length: 17 residues. CDR3 DNA: TGCGCCAGCAGCTTGAAAGACAGAGTCCATACCTACAATGAGCAGTTCTTC. It specifies CASSLKDRVHTYNEQFF.

J is TRBJ1-4 and V is TRBV2, with unresolved D. Germline loops: CDR1 SNHLY, CDR2 FYNNEI. This CDR3 comprises 12 residues. V was cut by 0 bases and J by 13 bases, with 9 bases left in between. The CDR3 protein is CASSEAEGLLFF. The DNA of the CDR3 is TGTGCCAGCAGTGAAGCGGAGGGCCTACTGTTTTTT.

The chain uses TRBV4-3 and TRBJ2-3, with D uncertain. Trimming pared 0 bases from V and 3 bases from J, leaving 7 bases between. CDR1 LGHNA and CDR2 YSLEER come from the germline V gene. The CDR3 loop spans 14 amino acids. The CDR3 loop is CASSQDKLTDTQYF. CDR3 nucleotide sequence: TGCGCCAGCAGCCAAGATAAACTGACAGATACGCAGTATTTT.

This chain links TRBV7-2 with TRBJ1-2; 8 bases match TRBD1. In germline, CDR1 is SGHTA, CDR2 FQGNSA. The CDR3 length is 14 residues. The junction had 10 bases not matched to a gene; V was cut back by 5 bases and J by 8 bases. The CDR3: CASSPTSTGEGYTF. DNA of the CDR3: TGTGCCAGCAGCCCCACGTCGACAGGGGAAGGCTACACCTTC. Using reference TRBV7-2 and TRBJ1-2 for the parts outside the CDR3, the full variable domain is GAGVSQSPSNKVTEKGKDVELRCDPISGHTALYWYRQSLGQGLEFLIYFQGNSAPDKSGLPSDRFSAERTGGSVSTLTIQRTQQEDSAVYLCASSPTSTGEGYTFGSGTRLTVV.

This chain connects TRBV30 to TRBJ1-2, with TRBD1 as a possible D gene (5 bases). The V gene lost 2 bases and the J gene lost 0 bases, with 16 bases spanning the gap. Germline V gene lookup returns CDR1 GTSNPN and CDR2 SVGIG (reference sequence). The CDR3 length is 16 residues. CDR3 nucleotide sequence: TGTGCCTGGAGTCAGGGCAGCCCATGGGCTAACTATGGCTACACCTTC. The encoded protein is CAWSQGSPWANYGYTF.

In its sample, this clone was seen once. The chain links TRBV4-1 to TRBJ2-2; no reliable D call. This CDR3 contains 14 residues. Looked up from germline, CDR1 is MGHRA and CDR2 is YSYEKL. V gave up 0 bases and J gave up 5 bases, with 7 bases separating them. The DNA of the CDR3 is TGCGCCAGCAGCCAAGATGAGCAAACCGGGGAGCTGTTTTTT. It yields the protein CASSQDEQTGELFF.

In this sample, this clone turned up once. This chain's CDR3 is CASSQGRATETDTQYF. CDR3 coding DNA: TGTGCCAGCAGCCAAGGCAGGGCTACCGAGACAGATACGCAGTATTTT. The V and J genes are TRBV14 and TRBJ2-3; possibly TRBD1 for D (5 bases). Between the trimmed V and J ends, which lost 1 base and 3 bases, there was a span of 14 bases. Germline lookup yields CDR1 SGHDN and CDR2 FVKESK. The CDR3 length is 16 residues.

A remark on this clone: The junction differs from germline at one of its ends, possibly a read error. The same CDR3 is also encoded by other DNA sequences in this sample. The CDR3, as DNA: TGTGCTAGCAGGCGAACAGACAAATACAATGAGCAGTTCTTC. Its translation: CASRRTDKYNEQFF. The rearrangement uses TRBV6-1 and TRBJ2-1; D uncertain. This CDR3 comprises 14 residues. Germline V gives CDR1 MNHNS, CDR2 SASEGT.

In regard to this clone: An end of the junction differs from the germline gene, which may be a read error. The V and J genes are TRBV7-9 and TRBJ2-2; 8 bases align to TRBD1. This CDR3 spans 16 amino acids. The V gene's germline CDR1 is SEHNR and CDR2 FQNEAQ (reference sequence). CDR3 bases: TGTTCCAGCAGCTTCGGGGACAGGAGCAACACCGGGGAGCTGTTTTTT. It encodes CSSSFGDRSNTGELFF.

CDR3 in DNA: TGTGCCAGCAGCCCCACTAGCGCCTTAACAGATACGCAGTATTTT. Protein product: CASSPTSALTDTQYF. The J gene is TRBJ2-3, the V gene TRBV9; 7 positions match TRBD2. The J segment lost 3 bases and the V segment lost 4 bases, leaving 8 bases of the junction unmatched. The germline CDR1 and CDR2 sequences are SGDLS and YYNGEE. The CDR3 sequence is 15 residues long.

The CDR3 DNA follows: TGTGCCAGCAGCTTGATGGGCATCTATGGCTACACCTTC. Translating it yields CASSLMGIYGYTF. The gene calls are TRBV5-4 and TRBJ1-2; D remains unclear. Germline V gene sequence: CDR1 SGHNT, CDR2 YYREEE (reference sequence). The V and J ends lost 1 base and 4 bases respectively, with 8 bases between them. The CDR3 has 13 amino acids.

The V gene is TRBV9, the J gene TRBJ1-2, with D unclear. V was clipped by 1 base and J by 4 bases, with 14 bases between them. This CDR3 contains 15 residues. The germline V gene has CDR1 SGDLS and CDR2 YYNGEE. The CDR3: CASSVLLPGRYGYTF. The CDR3 DNA reads as TGTGCCAGCAGCGTACTCCTCCCTGGGCGCTATGGCTACACCTTC. Combining the CDR3 with reference TRBV9 and TRBJ1-2 gives the whole variable domain DSGVTQTPKHLITATGQRVTLRCSPRSGDLSVYWYQQSLDQGLQFLIQYYNGEERAKGNILERFSAQQFPDLHSELNLSSLELGDSALYFCASSVLLPGRYGYTFGSGTRLTVV.

About this clone itself: At the DNA level, this CDR3 is encoded by other sequences in the same sample as well. The rearrangement uses TRBV5-1 and TRBJ1-1; D possibly corresponds to TRBD1 (5 bases). Trimming shortened V by 0 bases and J by 4 bases, and 10 bases separated the two germline ends. Germline V gene data show CDR1 as SGHRS and CDR2 as YFSETQ. The CDR3 consists of 14 residues. This chain's CDR3 is CASSLGQGGTEAFF. The CDR3 DNA sequence: TGCGCCAGCAGCTTGGGGCAGGGAGGCACTGAAGCTTTCTTT.

A few counts support this clone. The chain employs TRBV5-1 and TRBJ1-2; TRBD1 agrees at 8 bases. Germline trimming cut 3 bases from V and 3 bases from J; bases unmatched to any gene: 4. This CDR3 region has 14 residues. CDR1 is SGHRS and CDR2 is YFSETQ in the germline V gene. The CDR3 region is CASSWLTGDYGYTF. The CDR3 DNA is TGCGCCAGCAGCTGGTTGACAGGGGACTATGGCTACACCTTC.

This chain links TRBV5-1 with TRBJ2-1, with 7 bases aligning to TRBD1. Germline values: CDR1 SGHRS, CDR2 YFSETQ. With V trimmed by 2 bases and J by 4 bases, 6 bases remained unmatched. CDR3 length equals 15 residues. CDR3 in DNA: TGCGCCAGCAGCTTACGAACAGGGGCATACAATGAGCAGTTCTTC. Its protein is CASSLRTGAYNEQFF.

This clone was recorded only once. V is TRBV21-1 and J is TRBJ2-7; TRBD1 is the table's D call and was not checked against the DNA. TRBV21-1 is flagged as a pseudogene. The CDR3 sequence is 14 residues long. In DNA form, the CDR3 reads TGTGCCACCAAAGGGGGAGTCATTTCCTACGAGCAGTACTTC. It is translated as CATKGGVISYEQYF.

The chain couples TRBV2 to TRBJ2-7; 7 bases fit TRBD2. Trimming at V came to 3 bases and at J to 5 bases, leaving 7 bases not matched to a gene. Germline assignment: CDR1 SNHLY and CDR2 FYNNEI. CDR3 length equals 14 residues. The CDR3 DNA is TGTGCCAGCAGTGAGGTGCGGGGGACCCACGAGCAGTACTTC. Translated, it gives CASSEVRGTHEQYF.

The chain has TRBV7-9 and TRBJ2-5; 14 nucleotides match TRBD2. V trimming: 5 bases; J trimming: 2 bases; junction bases outside the gene matches: 7. CDR1 SEHNR and CDR2 FQNEAQ come from the germline V gene (reference sequence). The length of the CDR3 is 17 residues. The CDR3, as DNA: TGTGCCAGCAGCACGGGACTAGCGGGAGTGTGGCAAGAGACCCAGTACTTC. Translating it yields CASSTGLAGVWQETQYF.

The chain links TRBV5-1 to TRBJ2-5; no clear D gene. Germline V gene lookup returns CDR1 SGHRS and CDR2 YFSETQ. V was cut by 4 bases and J by 4 bases, with 11 bases left in between. The CDR3 loop spans 13 amino acids. The CDR3 sequence: CASSDSNLETQYF. DNA for the CDR3: TGCGCCAGCAGCGACTCGAATTTAGAGACCCAGTACTTC.

The chain employs TRBV27 and TRBJ2-7, with D possibly being TRBD1 (7 bases). The CDR3 has 15 amino acids. Trimming took off 4 bases at V and 9 bases at J, with 22 bases between the two ends. CDR1 and CDR2 from the germline V gene are MNHEY and SMNVEV (reference sequence). The CDR3 nucleotides read TGTGCCAGCAGTTCGCTCCAGGACAGGCGGGGTGGGCAGTACTTC. This sequence encodes CASSSLQDRRGGQYF.

CDR3: CASSRGRTGNQETQYF. The CDR3 nucleotides are TGTGCCAGCAGCCGGGGGAGGACAGGGAACCAAGAGACCCAGTACTTC. The V gene is TRBV9, the J gene TRBJ2-5, with TRBD1 matching 8 bases. CDR1 and CDR2 (germline): SGDLS, YYNGEE. J was trimmed by 0 bases and V by 4 bases; bases with no gene match: 8. This CDR3 spans 16 amino acids. The whole variable domain, remainder taken from reference TRBV9 and TRBJ2-5, is DSGVTQTPKHLITATGQRVTLRCSPRSGDLSVYWYQQSLDQGLQFLIQYYNGEERAKGNILERFSAQQFPDLHSELNLSSLELGDSALYFCASSRGRTGNQETQYFGPGTRLLVL.

This sequence joins TRBV30 and TRBJ2-2; D perhaps matches TRBD2 (5 bases). The CDR3 sequence is 16 residues long. Germline loops: CDR1 GTSNPN, CDR2 SVGIG (reference sequence). The V end lost 4 bases, the J end lost 1 base, and 16 bases lay between the germline ends. The CDR3 loop reads CAWNLDPAVNTGELFF. CDR3 coding DNA: TGTGCCTGGAACCTTGACCCAGCGGTGAACACCGGGGAGCTGTTTTTT.